These T cell receptor beta chains were read from a single sample in a study of CD8+ T cells in alopecia areata. The method was immunoSEQ multiplex PCR; TCRdb's version includes in-frame clones alone and lacks a portion of them. The sample has 90,000 to 130,000 clones; approximately 59% are singletons. Sequencing used CD8+ T cells sorted from blood. These receptors came from a human donor in good health. CDR3s leave out the opening cysteine and the closing phenylalanine or tryptophan.

CDR3 length,V gene,CDR3 protein
12,TRBV29-1,SLWGGSSYNEQF
11,TRBV6-4,ASSDSEYNEQF
9,TRBV2,ARASRETQY
12,TRBV7-9,ASSPDRGSTEAF
11,TRBV6-1,ASRDRDGGEQY
12,TRBV10-2,ASSVGQRNTEAF
14,TRBV5-6,ASSLAPWTVSYEQY
15,TRBV15,ATSRGRDRSNKNIQY
11,TRBV5-6,ASSQGDGTEAF
14,TRBV4-1,ASSQEDRGFTGELF
13,TRBV13,ASSFLAGALGTQY
13,TRBV19,ASSIEDSFDNEQF
11,TRBV29-1,SVADSYYNEQF
14,TRBV7-9,ASSSPGPGWVNEQF
11,TRBV29-1,SALGQGAAEAF
17,TRBV11-2,ASSFDPGRWSEPNTEAF